The table lists the clone carrying this TCR beta chain with a few counts. No antigen is known for it. This CDR3 region has 16 residues. Germline V CDR1 and CDR2: LGHNT, FRNRAP. V lost 2 bases to trimming and J lost 1 base, with 9 bases between them. These data are taken from a study of cytomegalovirus exposure and HLA in healthy donors. About the research overall: A prior analysis found roughly 110 million unique TCR beta sequences from 150 million to 200 million T cells.

Regarding the study as a whole: Association of approximately 16,000 TCR beta sequences with HLA alleles was found at 0.05 false discovery rate in a later analysis. TCR beta sequences reportedly predicted most subjects' HLA-A and HLA-B alleles accurately. CMV serostatus alone was available as immune exposure information.

Primers included in the PCR were 60 Vbeta and 13 Jbeta primers. Method: immunoSEQ multiplex PCR; TCRdb's copy keeps in-frame clones and lacks some. The sample shows roughly 130,000 clones, roughly 79% of them seen only once. This clonotype originated in a man between 18 and 35 years old in good health and CMV-seronegative. The rearrangement links TRBV12-5 to TRBJ2-6; D not certain. Sequencing input: PBMCs. The CDR3 loop reads CASGLPLLSGANVLTF. As DNA, the CDR3 is TGTGCTAGTGGTTTGCCACTTTTATCTGGGGCCAACGTCCTGACTTTC.